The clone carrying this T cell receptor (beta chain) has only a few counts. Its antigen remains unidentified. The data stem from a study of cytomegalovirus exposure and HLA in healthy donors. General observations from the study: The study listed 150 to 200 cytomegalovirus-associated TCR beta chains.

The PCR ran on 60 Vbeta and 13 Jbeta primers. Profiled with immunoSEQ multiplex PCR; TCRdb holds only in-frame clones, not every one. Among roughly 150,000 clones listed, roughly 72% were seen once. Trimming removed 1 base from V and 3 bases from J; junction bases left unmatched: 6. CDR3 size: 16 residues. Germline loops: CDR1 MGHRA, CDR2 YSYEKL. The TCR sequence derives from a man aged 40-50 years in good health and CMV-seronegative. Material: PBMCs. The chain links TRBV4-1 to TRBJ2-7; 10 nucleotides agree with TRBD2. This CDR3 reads CASSQAEAGGSYEQYF. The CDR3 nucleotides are TGCGCCAGCAGCCAAGCCGAAGCGGGGGGGAGCTACGAGCAGTACTTC.